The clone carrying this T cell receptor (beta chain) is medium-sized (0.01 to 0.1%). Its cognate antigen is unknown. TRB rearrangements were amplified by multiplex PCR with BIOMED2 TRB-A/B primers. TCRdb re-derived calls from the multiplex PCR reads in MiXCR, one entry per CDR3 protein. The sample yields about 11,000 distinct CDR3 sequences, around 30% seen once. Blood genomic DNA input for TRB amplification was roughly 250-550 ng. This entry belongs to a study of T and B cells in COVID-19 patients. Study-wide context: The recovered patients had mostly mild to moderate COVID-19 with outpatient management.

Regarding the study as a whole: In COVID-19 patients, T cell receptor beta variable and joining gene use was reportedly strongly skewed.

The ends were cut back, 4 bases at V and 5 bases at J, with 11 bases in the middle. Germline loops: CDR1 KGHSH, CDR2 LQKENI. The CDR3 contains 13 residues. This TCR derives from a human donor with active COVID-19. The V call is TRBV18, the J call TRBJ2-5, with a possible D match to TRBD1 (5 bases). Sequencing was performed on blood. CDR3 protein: CASSLDSGETQYF. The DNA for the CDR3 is TGTGCCAGCTCACTCGACAGTGGGGAGACCCAGTACTTC.